The 20 T cell receptor beta chains given below trace back to one sample, sequenced in a study of blood T cells in healthy people across ages. Using a J-beta primer mix together with a sample-barcoded 5' primer, a second PCR was run for about 7 to 12 cycles. From the 5' RACE reads, TCRdb called clonotypes with MiXCR, one entry per CDR3 protein. The sample records 650,000 to 700,000 distinct CDR3 sequences, about 30% being singletons. Material for sequencing was blood. These receptors came from a woman of 80 years or more in good health.

This sequence joins TRBV3-1 and TRBJ1-1; tentative D call: TRBD1 (5 bases). The CDR3 loop spans 15 amino acids. Trimming removed 0 bases at V and 3 bases at J, with 11 bases between. Germline V gene sequence: CDR1 LGHDT, CDR2 YNNKEL (reference sequence). This chain's CDR3 is CASSQDKGRDTEAFF. The CDR3 DNA is TGTGCCAGCAGCCAAGATAAAGGCAGGGACACTGAAGCTTTCTTT.

The rearrangement links TRBV9 to TRBJ1-2; no firm D call. V was clipped by 4 bases and J by 0 bases, with 13 bases between them. Germline lookup yields CDR1 SGDLS and CDR2 YYNGEE. This CDR3 has 15 residues. The CDR3 region has the DNA TGTGCCAGCAGCTTTGCTGACGGCTCTAACTATGGCTACACCTTC. Amino acid sequence: CASSFADGSNYGYTF.

This clonotype showed up many times. The gene calls are TRBV7-2 and TRBJ1-6, with TRBD1 matching 7 bases. CDR3 length equals 13 residues. Germline-derived CDR1 and CDR2 are SGHTA and FQGNSA. Trimming at V came to 6 bases and at J to 10 bases, leaving 6 bases not matched to a gene. The CDR3 is CASSPQGDSPLHF. In DNA form, the CDR3 reads TGTGCCAGCAGTCCTCAGGGGGACTCACCCCTCCACTTT. Full variable domain (outside the CDR3, taken from reference TRBV7-2 and TRBJ1-6): GAGVSQSPSNKVTEKGKDVELRCDPISGHTALYWYRQSLGQGLEFLIYFQGNSAPDKSGLPSDRFSAERTGGSVSTLTIQRTQQEDSAVYLCASSPQGDSPLHFGNGTRLTVT.

This clonotype occurred many times. The chain employs TRBV9 and TRBJ2-7; 8 bases are shared with TRBD2. Unmatched junction bases numbered 6, after V lost 0 bases and J lost 7 bases. The CDR3 has 14 residues. The germline V gene has CDR1 SGDLS and CDR2 YYNGEE. CDR3 protein: CASSVAGVAGEQYF. The CDR3 nucleotides read TGTGCCAGCAGCGTAGCCGGAGTAGCGGGGGAGCAGTACTTC.

This clonotype has ten or more counts. The chain combines TRBV24-1 with TRBJ2-7; 9 nucleotides line up with TRBD1. Germline V CDR1 and CDR2: KGHDR, SFDVKD. The CDR3 is made up of 14 amino acids. The J segment lost 6 bases and the V segment lost 3 bases, leaving 5 bases of the junction unmatched. CDR3 nucleotides: TGTGCCACCAGTGATCCGGGACAGGGAGGCGAGCAGTACTTC. It encodes CATSDPGQGGEQYF.

This clonotype was seen ten or more times. CDR3 nucleotides: TGTGCCAGCAGTTTGGCAGGGGTCGTCAACTATGGCTACACCTTC. Translation: CASSLAGVVNYGYTF. V and J are TRBV12-3 or TRBV12-4 and TRBJ1-2; D is perhaps TRBD1 (6 bases). The CDR3 runs 15 residues. The ends were cut back, 3 bases at V and 2 bases at J, with 13 bases in the middle.

This chain uses TRBV29-1 with TRBJ2-7; perhaps TRBD1 as D (6 bases). CDR1 is SQVTM and CDR2 is ANQGSEA in the germline V gene. V dropped 6 bases and J dropped 3 bases, with 27 bases sitting between them. The CDR3 totals 17 residues. The CDR3 is CSVTARGQPGQLYEQYF. For the CDR3, the DNA is TGCAGCGTAACCGCGAGAGGACAGCCGGGGCAACTCTACGAGCAGTACTTC.

The chain combines TRBV5-1 with TRBJ2-1, with 11 bases lining up with TRBD1. Germline V gives CDR1 SGHRS, CDR2 YFSETQ. J lost 3 bases, V lost 0 bases, and 2 bases had no gene match. The length of the CDR3 is 16 residues. The CDR3 DNA is TGCGCCAGCAGCTTGGGGGGACAGGGGGGCTACAATGAGCAGTTCTTC. It codes for CASSLGGQGGYNEQFF.

This clonotype was recorded many times. CDR3: CASSLRQSEYGYTF. The CDR3 DNA follows: TGTGCCAGCAGCCTGCGACAGTCCGAGTATGGCTACACCTTC. V and J are TRBV7-2 and TRBJ1-2; a weak D match, TRBD1 (5 bases). Germline V gene lookup returns CDR1 SGHTA and CDR2 FQGNSA. The ends were cut back, 5 bases at V and 5 bases at J, with 15 bases in the middle. CDR3 length equals 14 residues.

The chain carries TRBV29-1 and TRBJ2-1; D unclear. The CDR3 is made up of 12 amino acids. Trimming cost V 5 bases and J 3 bases, with 8 bases left between them. The germline CDR1 and CDR2 sequences are SQVTM and ANQGSEA. Here the CDR3 reads CSVPGLYNEQFF. The CDR3, as DNA: TGCAGCGTTCCCGGGCTCTACAATGAGCAGTTCTTC.

V is TRBV3-1 and J is TRBJ2-5; D gene unclear. V was trimmed by 0 bases and J by 1 base, leaving 18 bases between them. CDR1 and CDR2 from the germline V gene are LGHDT and YNNKEL (reference sequence). The CDR3 length is 18 residues. The CDR3 spells CASSQDRRSRNIQETQYF. CDR3 in DNA: TGTGCCAGCAGCCAAGATCGCAGGTCAAGAAACATCCAAGAGACCCAGTACTTC.

In this sample, this clonotype turned up many times. This chain uses TRBV24-1 with TRBJ1-2; weak D call: TRBD1 (6 bases). The CDR3 is made up of 13 amino acids. CDR1 and CDR2 from the germline V gene are KGHDR and SFDVKD. The ends were cut back, 4 bases at V and 8 bases at J, with 13 bases in the middle. As DNA, the CDR3 is TGTGCCACCAGTGACCCCAGGGGAAACGGCTACACCTTC. Protein product: CATSDPRGNGYTF.

Concerning this clonotype itself: This sequence may be a read error, since a much larger clone differs from it by one base. The rearrangement links TRBV6-1 to TRBJ1-2, with D hard to call. This CDR3 contains 13 residues. V shed 2 bases and J shed 4 bases, with 8 bases lying between them. Germline assignment: CDR1 MNHNS and CDR2 SASEGT. The DNA for the CDR3 is TGTGCCAGCAGTGAAAGACCGCGCTATGGCTACACCTTC. Protein sequence: CASSERPRYGYTF.

The genes are TRBV2 and TRBJ1-4; D call uncertain. The CDR3 has 11 residues. Trimming removed 6 bases from V and 6 bases from J, with 5 bases in between. In germline, CDR1 is SNHLY, CDR2 FYNNEI. CDR3 protein: CASSVDEKLFF. CDR3 DNA: TGTGCCAGCAGCGTGGATGAAAAACTGTTTTTT.

This clonotype was observed many times. At one of its ends the junction is not consistent with the germline gene, which may arise from a read error. This rearrangement joins TRBV12-3 or TRBV12-4 to TRBJ1-1; the match to TRBD1 covers 9 bases. The CDR3 consists of 14 residues. In DNA form, the CDR3 reads TGTGCCAGCAGCTTAGGGGGACAGGGCACTGAAGCTTTCTTT. Translation: CASSLGGQGTEAFF.

The V and J genes are TRBV21-1 and TRBJ1-5. TRBV21-1 is flagged as a pseudogene. This CDR3 is 10 amino acids long. The CDR3 DNA is TGTGCCAGCCCAAATCAGCCCCAGCATTTT. Amino acid sequence: CASPNQPQHF.

The CDR3 DNA follows: TGTGCCACCAGTGCGGGCGGCATAAGGTCGGACGAGCAGTACTTC. Translation gives CATSAGGIRSDEQYF. The chain carries TRBV24-1 and TRBJ2-7, with no clear D. Germline lookup yields CDR1 KGHDR and CDR2 SFDVKD. Trimming shortened V by 5 bases and J by 5 bases, and 18 bases separated the two germline ends. The CDR3 is 15 residues long.

In the case of this clonotype: A much larger clone lies one base from this, so it may be a read error. The chain uses TRBV7-9 and TRBJ2-1; TRBD1 might be the D (6 bases). The germline V and J ends were trimmed by 3 bases and 13 bases, with 22 bases remaining between them. CDR1 is SEHNR, CDR2 FQNEAQ, per germline (reference sequence). This CDR3 has 15 amino acids. The CDR3 reads CASSLGLGAEETQFF. The DNA of the CDR3 is TGTGCCAGCAGCTTGGGGTTGGGGGCCGAAGAGACCCAGTTCTTC.

This clonotype showed up just a few times. The V and J genes are TRBV4-3 and TRBJ2-5; 9 nucleotides agree with TRBD2. Germline CDR1 reads LGHNA; CDR2 reads YSLEER. The junction had 10 bases not matched to a gene; V was cut back by 0 bases and J by 5 bases. The CDR3 is made up of 17 amino acids. CDR3 sequence (DNA): TGCGCCAGCAGCCAAGAGTATAATAGCGGGAGCCAGGAGACCCAGTACTTC. It encodes CASSQEYNSGSQETQYF.

Regarding this clonotype: A much more abundant neighbour one base away suggests this may be a read error. J is TRBJ1-2 and V is TRBV12-3 or TRBV12-4, with 7 bases lining up with TRBD1. The J segment lost 6 bases and the V segment lost 9 bases, leaving 13 bases of the junction unmatched. The CDR3 length is 14 residues. The CDR3 region is CASLRTGTSHGYTF. CDR3 nucleotides: TGTGCCAGTTTAAGGACAGGAACTAGCCATGGCTACACCTTC.